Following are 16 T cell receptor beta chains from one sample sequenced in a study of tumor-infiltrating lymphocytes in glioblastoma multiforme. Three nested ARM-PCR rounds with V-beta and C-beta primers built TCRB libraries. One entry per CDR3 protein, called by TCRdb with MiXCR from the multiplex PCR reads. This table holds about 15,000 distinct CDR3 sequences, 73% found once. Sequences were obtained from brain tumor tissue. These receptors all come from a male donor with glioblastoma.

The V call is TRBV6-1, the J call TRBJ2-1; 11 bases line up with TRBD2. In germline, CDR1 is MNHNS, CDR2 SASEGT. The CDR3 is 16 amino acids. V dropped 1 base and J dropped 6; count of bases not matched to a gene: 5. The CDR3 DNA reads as TGTGCCAGCAGTGAAGTAACTAGCGGGAGACGCAATGAGCAGTTCTTC. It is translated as CASSEVTSGRRNEQFF.

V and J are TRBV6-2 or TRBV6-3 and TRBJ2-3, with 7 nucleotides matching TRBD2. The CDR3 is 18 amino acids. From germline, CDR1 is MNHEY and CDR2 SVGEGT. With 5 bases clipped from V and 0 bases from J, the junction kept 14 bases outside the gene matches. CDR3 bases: TGTGCCAGCAGTCCTCACGCCGGGATTAGCGGGAGCACAGATACGCAGTATTTT. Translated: CASSPHAGISGSTDTQYF.

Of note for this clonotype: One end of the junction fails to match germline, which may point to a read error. Here the CDR3 reads CASSLPGGGQESQYF. CDR3 DNA: TGTGCAAGCAGCTTACCCGGGGGAGGTCAAGAGTCCCAGTACTTC. The chain uses TRBV7-9 and TRBJ2-5, with a possible D match to TRBD2 (6 bases). Germline CDR1 SEHNR, CDR2 FQNEAQ (reference sequence). The CDR3 has 15 amino acids.

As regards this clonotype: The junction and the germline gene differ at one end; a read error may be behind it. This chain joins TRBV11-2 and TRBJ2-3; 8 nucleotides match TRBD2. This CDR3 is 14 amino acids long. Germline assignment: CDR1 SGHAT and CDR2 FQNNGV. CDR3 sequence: CVSSILAGEGTQYF. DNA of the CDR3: TGTGTCAGCAGTATTCTAGCGGGTGAAGGTACGCAGTATTTT.

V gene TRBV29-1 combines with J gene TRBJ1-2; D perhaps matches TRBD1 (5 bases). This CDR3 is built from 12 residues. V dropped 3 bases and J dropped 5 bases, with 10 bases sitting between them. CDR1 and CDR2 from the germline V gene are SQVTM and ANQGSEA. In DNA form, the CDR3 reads TGCAGCGTTGATCAGGGATTATATGGCTACACCTTC. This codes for CSVDQGLYGYTF.

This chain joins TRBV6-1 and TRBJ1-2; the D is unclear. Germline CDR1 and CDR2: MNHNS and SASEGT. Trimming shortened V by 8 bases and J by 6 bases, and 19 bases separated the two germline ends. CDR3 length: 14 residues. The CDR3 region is CASFLREGGDGYTF. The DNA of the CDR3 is TGTGCCAGCTTTCTCAGAGAAGGAGGAGATGGCTACACCTTC.

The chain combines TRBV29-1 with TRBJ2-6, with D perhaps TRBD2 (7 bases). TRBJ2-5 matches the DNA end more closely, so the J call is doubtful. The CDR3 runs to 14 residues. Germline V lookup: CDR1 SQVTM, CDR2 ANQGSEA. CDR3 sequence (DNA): TGCACTATTCCAGCGGGGACAAGTTCGGAGACCCAGTACTTC. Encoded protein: CTIPAGTSSETQYF.

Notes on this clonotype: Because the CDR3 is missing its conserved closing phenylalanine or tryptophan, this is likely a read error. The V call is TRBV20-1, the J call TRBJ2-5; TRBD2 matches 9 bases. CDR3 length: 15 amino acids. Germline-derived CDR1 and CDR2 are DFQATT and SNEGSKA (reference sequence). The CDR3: CRAGGPLAGQETQYS. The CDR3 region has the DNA TGCCGCGCGGGAGGGCCTTTGGCCGGCCAGGAGACCCAGTACTCC.

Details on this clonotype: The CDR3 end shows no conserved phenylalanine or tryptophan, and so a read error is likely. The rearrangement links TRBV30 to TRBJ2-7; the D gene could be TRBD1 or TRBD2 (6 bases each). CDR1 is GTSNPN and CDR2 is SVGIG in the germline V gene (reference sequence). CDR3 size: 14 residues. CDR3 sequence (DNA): TGTGTCTGGAGTGACGGCCCGGGGGCCAACGAGCAGTACCTC. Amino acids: CVWSDGPGANEQYL.

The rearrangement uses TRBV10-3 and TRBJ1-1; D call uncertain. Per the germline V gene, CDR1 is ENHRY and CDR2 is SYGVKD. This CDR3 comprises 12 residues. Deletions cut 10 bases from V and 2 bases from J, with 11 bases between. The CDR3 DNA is TGTGCCACCACTGATGGAAACACTGAAGCTTTCTTT. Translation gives CATTDGNTEAFF.

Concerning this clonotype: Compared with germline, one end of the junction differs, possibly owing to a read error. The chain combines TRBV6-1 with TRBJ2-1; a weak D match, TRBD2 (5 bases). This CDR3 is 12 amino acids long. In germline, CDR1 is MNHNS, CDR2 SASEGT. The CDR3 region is CASSDLYNEHLF. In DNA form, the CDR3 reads TGTGCCAGTAGCGACCTTTACAATGAGCATCTCTTC.

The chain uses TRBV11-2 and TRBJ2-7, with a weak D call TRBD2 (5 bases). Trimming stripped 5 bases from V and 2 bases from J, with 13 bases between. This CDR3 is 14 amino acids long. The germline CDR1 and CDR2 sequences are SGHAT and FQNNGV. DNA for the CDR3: TGTGCCAGCAGCCCGCTGGGAGAGCCCTACGAGCAGTACTTC. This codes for CASSPLGEPYEQYF.

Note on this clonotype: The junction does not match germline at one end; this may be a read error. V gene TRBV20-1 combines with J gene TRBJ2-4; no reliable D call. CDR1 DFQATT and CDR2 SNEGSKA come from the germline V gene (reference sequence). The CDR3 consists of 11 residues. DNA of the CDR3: TGCGGTGCGCCAGCCTGGGGCATTCAGTACTTC. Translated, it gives CGAPAWGIQYF.

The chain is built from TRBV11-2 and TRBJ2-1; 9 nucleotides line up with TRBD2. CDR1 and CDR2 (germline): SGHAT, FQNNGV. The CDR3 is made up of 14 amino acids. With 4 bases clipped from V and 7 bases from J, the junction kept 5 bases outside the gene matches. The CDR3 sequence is CASSYRLAVNEQFF. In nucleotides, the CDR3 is TGTGCCAGCAGCTACAGACTAGCGGTAAATGAGCAGTTCTTC. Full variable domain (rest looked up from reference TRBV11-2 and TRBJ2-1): EAGVAQSPRYKIIEKRQSVAFWCNPISGHATLYWYQQILGQGPKLLIQFQNNGVVDDSQLPKDRFSAERLKGVDSTLKIQPAKLEDSAVYLCASSYRLAVNEQFFGPGTRLTVL.

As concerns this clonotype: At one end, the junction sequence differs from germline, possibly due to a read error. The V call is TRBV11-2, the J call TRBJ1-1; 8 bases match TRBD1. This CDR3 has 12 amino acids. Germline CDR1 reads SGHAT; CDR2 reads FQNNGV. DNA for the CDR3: TGTGTCAGCAGCTTAATACAGGGGGTAGCTCTCTTT. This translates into CVSSLIQGVALF.

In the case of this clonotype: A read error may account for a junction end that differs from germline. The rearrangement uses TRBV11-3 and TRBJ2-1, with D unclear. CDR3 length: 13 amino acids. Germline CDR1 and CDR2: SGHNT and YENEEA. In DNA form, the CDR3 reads TGTGCCAGTAGCTTTAACAACTACAATGGTCAGTTCTTC. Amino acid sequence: CASSFNNYNGQFF.